This entry is about one TCR beta chain. Antigen unknown. Using immunoSEQ multiplex PCR, the repertoire was profiled, and TCRdb retains in-frame clones only, with some absent. The profile shows 20,000 to 25,000 clones, 69% of them singletons. The sample originates from a study of vaccination effects on CD4 cells after COVID-19. The study, taken as a whole, reports: Late post-vaccination, clones induced by infection and those induced by vaccine underwent marked clonal contraction.

Expansion with viral peptide pools was applied to antigen-specific CD4+ T cells by the ViraFEST assay prior to sequencing. At the end of less than 12 days of culture, CD4+ T cells were isolated. Vaccine administered to participants consisted of two doses of either BNT162b2 or mRNA-1273. IL-2 medium took the place of half the medium on both days 3 and 7. Sequencing was performed on CD4+ T cells from PBMCs cultured with SARS-CoV-2 spike peptides, taken after COVID-19 vaccination. This sequence originates from a human donor who received a COVID-19 vaccine.

CDR3 DNA sequence: TGTGCCAGCAGTCGGACAGGGTGGACTGAAGCTTTCTTT. Protein: CASSRTGWTEAFF. The chain employs TRBV6-4 and TRBJ1-1; 8 bases line up with TRBD1. The CDR3 has 13 residues. The V gene end was trimmed by 5 bases and the J gene end by 5 bases; junction bases not matched to a gene: 4. Per the germline V gene, CDR1 is MRHNA and CDR2 is SNTAGT.